This T cell receptor beta chain comes out of a study of metastatic and nonmetastatic thyroid tumors (dated by TCRdb to 2020 to 2021). Some background on the complete study: Repertoires were compared across peripheral blood and tumor or nodule tissue samples from malignant and benign thyroid patients. The full study reports these points: TCR beta diversity was reported as significantly higher in malignant tumors than in benign nodules, in both blood and tumor samples.

Library creation used PCR. Sequencer: Illumina HiSeq 4000. High-throughput sequencing was used to profile the TCR beta-chain CDR3 region of each patient. In the original analysis: A classifier to discriminate distant-metastatic papillary thyroid cancer patients was built from CDR3 differences across clinicopathological groups. The Shannon index was used to assess repertoire diversity, and the Morisita-Horn index was used to assess tumor-blood repertoire similarity. TCRdb took the public reads, trimmed them with fastp at Q25, ran MiXCR for clone calling and kept in-frame beta chains. V and J calls and clone size were set by TCRdb, not the authors. In this sample the table shows 25,000 to 35,000 clones, approximately 15% of which occur a single time. The ten largest account for 4% to 5% of the sample. Details on this clone: No cognate antigen has been identified for it. Base qualities are not at hand, and no much larger clone is one base apart.

Spanning cysteine to phenylalanine, the CDR3 consists of 13 amino acids. The sequence is cut down to CDR3 DNA, 39 bases in frame from base 1. The germline V and J ends show losses of 3 bases and 2 bases respectively, and no gene match explains 1 base of the junction. The germline V gene encodes CDR1 SGHNT and CDR2 YYREEE (reference sequence). None of the patients had been given any treatment before thyroid surgery. Patient clinical samples collected from the early 2010s to the late 2010s were retrospectively analysed using T-cell receptor beta sequencing. The sample taken for sequencing was blood. This TCR was recovered from a female donor with papillary thyroid cancer or a benign thyroid nodule (not recorded which). Some clones in this sample may be carry-over from other donors' samples. The chain is made from TRBV5-4 and TRBJ2-5; 7 middle bases align to TRBD2. The nucleotide sequence is TGTGCCAGCAGCTCGGGGGGACAAGAGACCCAGTACTTC. This translates into CASSSGGQETQYF.